This T cell receptor (beta chain) was recorded in a study of vaccination effects on CD4 cells after COVID-19. Of note for this clone: Its cognate antigen is unknown.

Produced via immunoSEQ multiplex PCR; TCRdb's table is partial and in-frame only. The sample holds tens of thousands of clones, approximately 77% seen once. Pools of viral peptides were used by the ViraFEST assay to expand antigen-specific CD4+ T cells ahead of sequencing. The culture ran for around ten days before CD4+ T cells were isolated. Absence of prior SARS-CoV-2 infection characterized the vaccine recipients, who showed negative nucleocapsid antibodies. A half-medium replacement with IL-2 medium was carried out on days 3 and 7. This TCR was recovered from a human donor who received a COVID-19 vaccine. Material: CD4+ T cells from PBMCs cultured with HCoV-NL63 spike peptides, obtained before COVID-19 vaccination.

Here the CDR3 DNA reads TGTGCCAGCAGTTACCAGGGAGGGTATGAAAAACTGTTTTTT. Residues: CASSYQGGYEKLFF. The chain employs TRBV6-5 and TRBJ1-4; TRBD1 is a possible D gene (5 bases). V was clipped by 2 bases and J by 6 bases, with 10 bases between them. CDR1 and CDR2 (germline): MNHEY, SVGAGI. The CDR3 loop spans 14 amino acids.